The rows below give T cell receptor beta chains drawn from one sample of a study of tumor and adjacent non-tumor tissue in lung cancer. One entry per CDR3 protein, called by TCRdb with MiXCR from the multiplex PCR reads. The table lists more than 85,000 distinct CDR3 sequences, about 60% of them singletons. Sequenced sample: distant non-tumor lung tissue. Every receptor here comes from a man in his thirties or forties with non-small cell lung cancer. Both conserved end residues are part of each CDR3. Fields, in order: clone size, V gene, J gene, CDR3 length, D gene, CDR3 protein, CDR3 DNA. The D gene is left open where the match is weak. Rows give clone size only sometimes, using once, few, many, or a class for an expanded clone.

>many|TRBV29-1|TRBJ2-7|11|-
CSGGDNSKQYF
TGCAGCGGTGGGGACAACTCGAAGCAGTACTTC
>-|TRBV4-2|TRBJ2-1|14|-
CARSQAGAYNEQFF
TGTGCCAGGAGCCAAGCCGGAGCCTACAATGAGCAGTTCTTC
>many|TRBV30|TRBJ1-1|13|-
CAWSRGKNTEAFF
TGTGCCTGGAGCAGGGGAAAGAACACTGAAGCTTTCTTT
>many|TRBV5-1|TRBJ1-4|13|-
CASSQEVAEKLFF
TGCGCCAGCAGCCAGGAGGTGGCGGAAAAACTGTTTTTT
>-|TRBV29-1|TRBJ2-3|13|-
CSVEYGNLDTRYF
TGCAGCGTTGAGTACGGAAACTTAGATACGCGGTATTTT
>-|TRBV20-1|TRBJ1-1|14|-
CSVCADSRNTEAFF
TGCAGTGTTTGTGCGGACAGTAGGAACACTGAAGCTTTCTTT
>-|TRBV20-1|TRBJ1-1|15|-
CSANIFEGLGTEAFF
TGCAGTGCTAATATCTTCGAGGGGCTTGGCACTGAAGCTTTCTTT
>-|TRBV29-1|TRBJ2-1|13|-
CSVVMRQNNEQFF
TGCAGCGTTGTAATGCGACAGAACAACGAGCAGTTCTTC
>few|TRBV11-2|TRBJ2-7|14|-
CASSLGDGCYEQYF
TGTGCCAGCAGTTTAGGGGACGGATGCTACGAGCAGTACTTC
>-|TRBV12-3/TRBV12-4|TRBJ2-6|14|-
CASSTSSGANVLIF
TGTGCCAGCAGTACATCTTCCGGGGCCAACGTCCTGATCTTC
>many|TRBV6-6|TRBJ2-2|14|TRBD1
CASSEGAPWSELFF
TGTGCCAGCAGCGAGGGGGCGCCTTGGTCGGAGCTGTTTTTT
>-|TRBV29-1|TRBJ2-3|15|-
CSTAKQEMGTDTQYF
TGCAGCACCGCGAAGCAGGAGATGGGCACTGATACGCAGTATTTT
>-|TRBV11-3|TRBJ2-1|13|-
CASSLGGCNEQFF
TGTGCCAGCAGCTTAGGGGGCTGCAATGAGCAGTTCTTC
>-|TRBV4-1|TRBJ2-7|15|-
CASSHPGTGVYEQYF
TGCGCCAGCAGCCATCCCGGGACCGGGGTCTACGAGCAGTACTTC
>many|TRBV28|TRBJ2-3|14|TRBD1
CASDGQGQTDTQYF
TGTGCCAGCGATGGACAGGGACAAACAGATACGCAGTATTTT
>-|TRBV29-1|TRBJ2-3|15|TRBD2
CSVEAASGATDRQYF
TGCAGCGTCGAAGCAGCTAGCGGGGCCACAGATAGGCAGTATTTT
>-|TRBV6-5|TRBJ1-2|16|-
CTSSSPGSSRNYGYTF
TGTACCAGCAGTTCCCCCGGGTCGTCTCGTAACTATGGCTACACCTTC
>-|TRBV11-2|TRBJ2-1|14|-
CDSSWGAGLNEQFF
TGTGACAGCAGCTGGGGGGCGGGACTCAATGAGCAGTTCTTC
>-|TRBV4-2|TRBJ1-6|17|TRBD1
CASSQEISTGGAAPLHF
TGTGCCAGCAGCCAAGAGATCTCGACAGGGGGTGCGGCACCCCTCCACTTT
>many|TRBV6-1|TRBJ2-7|15|TRBD1
CASSRHGQGSYEQYF
TGTGCCAGCAGTCGCCACGGACAGGGATCTTACGAGCAGTACTTC
>many|TRBV10-3|TRBJ1-1|15|TRBD1
CAIRDTGVGNTEAFF
TGTGCCATCAGAGATACAGGGGTAGGGAACACTGAAGCTTTCTTT
>many|TRBV12-3/TRBV12-4|TRBJ2-3|15|TRBD2
CASRSLAGGTDTQYF
TGTGCCAGCAGATCTCTAGCGGGGGGCACAGATACGCAGTATTTT
>many|TRBV20-1|TRBJ2-3|15|TRBD2
CSANLGAGRTDTQYF
TGCAGTGCTAACTTGGGAGCGGGAAGGACAGATACGCAGTATTTT